One sample yielded the 5 T cell receptor beta chains listed below, sequenced in a study of blood T cell repertoires in COVID-19. Sequenced by immunoSEQ multiplex PCR; TCRdb stores in-frame clones only, minus some. The data contain approximately 260,000 clones, approximately 79% of them seen just once; the ten biggest clones take up 4%. The sequenced sample consisted of peripheral blood. The receptors stem from a woman between 40 and 55 years old with active or convalescent COVID-19.

The chain couples TRBV30 to TRBJ1-2; D is unresolved. Germline lookup yields CDR1 GTSNPN and CDR2 SVGIG (reference sequence). Trimming pared 0 bases from V and 0 bases from J, leaving 8 bases between. CDR3 length equals 14 residues. CDR3 amino acids: CAWSVAATNYGYTF. In DNA, the CDR3 is TGTGCCTGGAGTGTAGCGGCAACTAACTATGGCTACACCTTC.

This clone was found once. The chain is built from TRBV6-5 and TRBJ1-2; a possible D gene is TRBD1 (6 bases). The CDR3 length is 13 residues. CDR1 and CDR2 from the germline V gene are MNHEY and SVGAGI. Trimming took 7 bases from V and 7 from J, leaving 16 bases between them. CDR3 coding DNA: TGTGCCAGCACGCAGGGGATCTTCGCTGGCTACACCTTC. This sequence encodes CASTQGIFAGYTF.

The V call is TRBV18, the J call TRBJ2-2, with a tentative D call TRBD2 (6 bases). CDR1 is KGHSH, CDR2 LQKENI, per germline. The CDR3 has 13 amino acids. Between the trimmed V and J ends, which lost 0 bases and 10 bases, there was a span of 9 bases. The CDR3 here is CASSPPRDPELFF. The CDR3 nucleotides are TGTGCCAGCTCACCACCGCGGGATCCGGAGCTGTTTTTT.

This chain connects TRBV11-3 to TRBJ1-1, with D maybe TRBD1 (5 bases). The germline V and J ends were trimmed by 5 bases and 6 bases, with 19 bases remaining between them. Germline V gene lookup returns CDR1 SGHNT and CDR2 YENEEA. The CDR3 is made up of 15 amino acids. CDR3 nucleotides: TGTGCCAGCAGCCCCCGCCGGGGGGACCCGGCTGAAGCTTTCTTT. Protein sequence: CASSPRRGDPAEAFF.

The genes are TRBV25-1 and TRBJ1-2; 8 positions match TRBD1. Germline V gene lookup returns CDR1 MGHDK and CDR2 SYGVNS. This CDR3 is 12 amino acids long. Losses at the gene ends were 8 bases for V and 8 bases for J; bases not matched to a gene: 7. In DNA, the CDR3 is TGTGCCAGCGGAACAGGGGGGGGCGGCTACACCTTC. Its protein product is CASGTGGGGYTF.